This T cell receptor beta chain stems from a study of T cells in Graves' hyperthyroidism and ophthalmopathy. V lost 4 bases and J 5 bases, leaving 6 bases between the germline ends. The CDR3 is 11 residues long. Germline V gives CDR1 MDHEN, CDR2 SYDVKM. Template material for amplifying TCR beta CDR3 regions consisted of RNA transcripts. With the HTBI primer set, the TCR CDR3 went through a first round of RT-PCR. TCRdb reanalysed the multiplex PCR reads using MiXCR and keeps one entry per CDR3 protein. This table has 550,000 to 650,000 distinct CDR3 sequences, less than 15% appearing once. Diagnosis of hyperthyroidism was new in patients aged 18 to 65, and its duration was under 2 months. Those patients with uncontrolled infection, other autoimmune disease, pregnancy or lactation were excluded. Overall study findings and caveats: Stable hyperthyroidism and ophthalmopathy were separated using 13 V-J signatures. The model's output predicted ophthalmopathy at a median of roughly 6.9 months prior to onset.

As for this clonotype: What it recognizes is unknown. Since no conserved phenylalanine or tryptophan closes the CDR3, a read error is the likely cause.

The chain uses TRBV28 and TRBJ2-7, with D uncertain. Sequenced: blood. The sequence came from a woman aged 40 to 49 with Graves' hyperthyroidism. The CDR3 loop is CASSSDHEQYL. The DNA for the CDR3 is TGTGCCAGCAGTTCAGACCACGAGCAGTACCTC.